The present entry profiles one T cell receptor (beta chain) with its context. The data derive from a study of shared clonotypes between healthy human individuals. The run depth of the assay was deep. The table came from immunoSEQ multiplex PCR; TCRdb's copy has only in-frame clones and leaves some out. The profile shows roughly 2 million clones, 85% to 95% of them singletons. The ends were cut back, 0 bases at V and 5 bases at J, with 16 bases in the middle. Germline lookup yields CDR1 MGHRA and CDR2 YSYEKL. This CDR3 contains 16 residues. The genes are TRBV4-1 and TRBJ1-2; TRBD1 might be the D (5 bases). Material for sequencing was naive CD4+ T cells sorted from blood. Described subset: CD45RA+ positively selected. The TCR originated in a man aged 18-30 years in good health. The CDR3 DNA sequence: TGCGCCAGCAGCCAAGATTGGCAGGCGGGGCGATATGGCTACACCTTC. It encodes CASSQDWQAGRYGYTF.